A selection of T cell receptor beta chains follows, all from one sample in a study of blood T cell repertoires in COVID-19. The protocol was immunoSEQ multiplex PCR, while the TCRdb copy is restricted to in-frame clones and leaves out a portion. The sample has 3,200 or so clones; 85% to 90% are singletons. Sequencing was carried out using peripheral blood. All receptors come from a human donor with active COVID-19. The donor label of this sample is uncertain. CDR3s include the opening cysteine and the closing phenylalanine or tryptophan. A D gene is named only where the DNA matches it firmly. Some rows have no size entry. The others give once, few or many, or a class for an expanded clone.

CDR3aa: CSASDREGYGYTF
CDR3nt: TGCAGTGCTAGTGACAGGGAGGGCTATGGCTACACCTTC
abundance: .
j_gene: TRBJ1-2
d_gene: TRBD1
v_gene: TRBV20-1

CDR3aa: CASSLVGGANYGYTF
CDR3nt: TGTGCCAGCAGCTTAGTAGGGGGGGCTAACTATGGCTACACCTTC
abundance: .
j_gene: TRBJ1-2
d_gene: .
v_gene: TRBV7-9

CDR3aa: CASSGRDRGSDTQYF
CDR3nt: TGTGCCAGCAGTGGGAGGGACAGGGGTTCCGATACGCAGTATTTT
abundance: .
j_gene: TRBJ2-3
d_gene: TRBD1
v_gene: TRBV28

CDR3aa: CASSLGRTVNTGELFF
CDR3nt: TGTGCTAGCAGCCTCGGCCGGACAGTTAACACCGGGGAGCTGTTTTTT
abundance: .
j_gene: TRBJ2-2
d_gene: .
v_gene: TRBV7-7

CDR3aa: CASSFQGVSYNEQFF
CDR3nt: TGCGCCAGCAGCTTCCAGGGGGTCTCCTACAATGAGCAGTTCTTC
abundance: .
j_gene: TRBJ2-1
d_gene: TRBD1
v_gene: TRBV5-1

CDR3aa: CASRGAYEQYF
CDR3nt: TGTGCCAGCAGGGGCGCTTACGAGCAGTACTTC
abundance: .
j_gene: TRBJ2-7
d_gene: .
v_gene: TRBV28

CDR3aa: CASSLFRQSYEQYF
CDR3nt: TGTGCCAGCAGTTTATTTCGACAATCCTACGAGCAGTACTTC
abundance: .
j_gene: TRBJ2-7
d_gene: .
v_gene: TRBV27

CDR3aa: CASSLGGQGGSNTEAFF
CDR3nt: TGTGCCAGCAGCCTGGGAGGACAGGGTGGTTCGAACACTGAAGCTTTCTTT
abundance: once
j_gene: TRBJ1-1
d_gene: TRBD1
v_gene: TRBV27

CDR3aa: CASSADSYEQYF
CDR3nt: TGTGCCAGCAGTGCAGACAGCTACGAGCAGTACTTC
abundance: .
j_gene: TRBJ2-7
d_gene: .
v_gene: TRBV2

CDR3aa: CASRPREPYNEQFF
CDR3nt: TGTGCCAGCAGACCTAGAGAGCCCTACAATGAGCAGTTCTTC
abundance: .
j_gene: TRBJ2-1
d_gene: .
v_gene: TRBV6-5

CDR3aa: CASSTRSTGNTEAFF
CDR3nt: TGTGCCAGCAGTACCCGGAGTACAGGGAACACTGAAGCTTTCTTT
abundance: .
j_gene: TRBJ1-1
d_gene: .
v_gene: TRBV6-5

CDR3aa: CASSQRRDRGRQPQHF
CDR3nt: TGTGCCAGCAGTCAGAGGCGGGACAGGGGTCGTCAGCCCCAGCATTTT
abundance: few
j_gene: TRBJ1-5
d_gene: TRBD1
v_gene: TRBV27

CDR3aa: CASSLALAGGEQFF
CDR3nt: TGTGCCAGCAGCTTGGCCCTAGCGGGAGGGGAGCAGTTCTTC
abundance: .
j_gene: TRBJ2-1
d_gene: TRBD2
v_gene: TRBV5-6

CDR3aa: CASSEEAGGTDTQYF
CDR3nt: TGTGCCAGCAGTGAAGAAGCGGGGGGCACAGATACGCAGTATTTT
abundance: .
j_gene: TRBJ2-3
d_gene: TRBD2
v_gene: TRBV6-1

CDR3aa: CASSVGSAYSSYNEQFF
CDR3nt: TGTGCCAGCAGTGTTGGGAGCGCCTATAGCTCCTACAATGAGCAGTTCTTC
abundance: .
j_gene: TRBJ2-1
d_gene: .
v_gene: TRBV2

CDR3aa: CASGTGGSGANVLTF
CDR3nt: TGTGCCAGCGGGACAGGGGGCTCCGGGGCCAACGTCCTGACTTTC
abundance: .
j_gene: TRBJ2-6
d_gene: TRBD1
v_gene: TRBV6-5

CDR3aa: CASNFTQDSHPTSEAFF
CDR3nt: TGTGCCAGCAACTTCACACAGGACAGCCATCCGACTTCTGAAGCTTTCTTT
abundance: .
j_gene: TRBJ1-1
d_gene: .
v_gene: TRBV27

CDR3aa: CASSRTGGSTIYF
CDR3nt: TGTGCCAGCAGCCGGACAGGGGGAAGCACCATATATTTT
abundance: .
j_gene: TRBJ1-3
d_gene: TRBD1
v_gene: TRBV3-1/TRBV3-2

CDR3aa: CASSAGYEQYF
CDR3nt: TGTGCCAGCAGCGCGGGCTACGAGCAGTACTTC
abundance: few
j_gene: TRBJ2-7
d_gene: .
v_gene: TRBV9

CDR3aa: CASSPRDSSYEQYF
CDR3nt: TGTGCCAGCAGCCCTAGGGACAGCTCCTACGAGCAGTACTTC
abundance: few
j_gene: TRBJ2-7
d_gene: TRBD1
v_gene: TRBV9

CDR3aa: CASSPLPGWQQPQHF
CDR3nt: TGTGCCAGCTCACCACTTCCCGGGTGGCAGCAGCCCCAGCATTTT
abundance: .
j_gene: TRBJ1-5
d_gene: .
v_gene: TRBV18

CDR3aa: CASSSGTEETQYF
CDR3nt: TGTGCCAGCAGTTCCGGGACAGAAGAGACCCAGTACTTC
abundance: .
j_gene: TRBJ2-5
d_gene: TRBD1
v_gene: TRBV27

CDR3aa: CASSLGTGGTEAFF
CDR3nt: TGTGCCAGCTCACTCGGGACAGGGGGCACTGAAGCTTTCTTT
abundance: .
j_gene: TRBJ1-1
d_gene: TRBD1
v_gene: TRBV18

CDR3aa: CASSKLAGGAHGSHFEQYF
CDR3nt: TGTGCCAGCAGCAAGTTAGCGGGGGGGGCACACGGGTCCCACTTTGAGCAGTACTTC
abundance: .
j_gene: TRBJ2-7
d_gene: .
v_gene: TRBV21-1

CDR3aa: CASSLGRQETQYF
CDR3nt: TGTGCCAGCAGCTTGGGCAGACAAGAGACCCAGTACTTC
abundance: .
j_gene: TRBJ2-5
d_gene: .
v_gene: TRBV7-9

CDR3aa: CAWSVQGEQFF
CDR3nt: TGTGCCTGGAGTGTACAGGGTGAGCAGTTCTTC
abundance: few
j_gene: TRBJ2-1
d_gene: .
v_gene: TRBV30

CDR3aa: CASSRGTLTQYF
CDR3nt: TGTGCCAGCAGCCGCGGGACTCTGACCCAGTACTTC
abundance: .
j_gene: TRBJ2-5
d_gene: .
v_gene: TRBV3-1/TRBV3-2

CDR3aa: CASSQEELAGMGNEQFF
CDR3nt: TGTGCCAGCAGCCAAGAGGAGCTAGCGGGAATGGGAAATGAGCAGTTCTTC
abundance: .
j_gene: TRBJ2-1
d_gene: TRBD2
v_gene: TRBV3-1/TRBV3-2

CDR3aa: CASSRRGYHTDTQYF
CDR3nt: TGTGCCAGCAGTCGACGAGGCTACCACACAGATACGCAGTATTTT
abundance: once
j_gene: TRBJ2-3
d_gene: .
v_gene: TRBV6-5

CDR3aa: CATSDLLRQDNEQFF
CDR3nt: TGTGCCACCAGTGATTTGCTCCGGCAGGACAATGAGCAGTTCTTC
abundance: .
j_gene: TRBJ2-1
d_gene: .
v_gene: TRBV24-1

CDR3aa: CASSGSRGLHNEQFF
CDR3nt: TGTGCCAGCAGTGGATCCAGGGGTTTACACAATGAGCAGTTCTTC
abundance: .
j_gene: TRBJ2-1
d_gene: .
v_gene: TRBV28

CDR3aa: CASSFTGQGNTIYF
CDR3nt: TGCGCCAGCAGCTTTACCGGACAGGGAAACACCATATATTTT
abundance: once
j_gene: TRBJ1-3
d_gene: .
v_gene: TRBV5-1

CDR3aa: CASSEAQGDYGYTF
CDR3nt: TGTGCCAGCAGTGAAGCCCAGGGTGACTATGGCTACACCTTC
abundance: once
j_gene: TRBJ1-2
d_gene: .
v_gene: TRBV6-1

CDR3aa: CASSPLWAMGTGRMNTEAFF
CDR3nt: TGTGCCAGTAGTCCCCTCTGGGCGATGGGGACAGGGAGGATGAACACTGAAGCTTTCTTT
abundance: .
j_gene: TRBJ1-1
d_gene: TRBD1
v_gene: TRBV19

CDR3aa: CASSKGPSGTGVETQYF
CDR3nt: TGTGCCAGCAGCAAAGGTCCTTCTGGGACAGGTGTAGAGACCCAGTACTTC
abundance: .
j_gene: TRBJ2-5
d_gene: .
v_gene: TRBV21-1

CDR3aa: CARRDSGLYGYTF
CDR3nt: TGTGCCAGACGGGACTCGGGCCTCTATGGCTACACCTTC
abundance: .
j_gene: TRBJ1-2
d_gene: .
v_gene: TRBV2

CDR3aa: CASNFRGPGGPQHF
CDR3nt: TGTGCCAGCAACTTTAGGGGTCCGGGGGGGCCCCAGCATTTT
abundance: .
j_gene: TRBJ1-5
d_gene: .
v_gene: TRBV28

CDR3aa: CASRATSFDTQYF
CDR3nt: TGTGCCAGCAGGGCGACTAGTTTTGATACGCAGTATTTT
abundance: .
j_gene: TRBJ2-3
d_gene: .
v_gene: TRBV6-6

CDR3aa: CASSQEGGWGTEAFF
CDR3nt: TGTGCCAGCAGCCAAGAAGGGGGTTGGGGCACTGAAGCTTTCTTT
abundance: .
j_gene: TRBJ1-1
d_gene: .
v_gene: TRBV3-1/TRBV3-2

CDR3aa: CATAAGLAVYTQYF
CDR3nt: TGTGCCACCGCGGCGGGACTAGCTGTATATACGCAGTATTTT
abundance: .
j_gene: TRBJ2-3
d_gene: TRBD2
v_gene: TRBV27

CDR3aa: CASSYPQGQGTGGEQFF
CDR3nt: TGTGCCAGCAGTTACCCACAGGGACAGGGGACGGGGGGAGAGCAGTTCTTC
abundance: .
j_gene: TRBJ2-1
d_gene: TRBD1
v_gene: TRBV6-2/TRBV6-3

CDR3aa: CASRSRYEQYF
CDR3nt: TGTGCCAGTCGTTCCCGCTACGAGCAGTACTTC
abundance: .
j_gene: TRBJ2-7
d_gene: .
v_gene: TRBV19

CDR3aa: CASSPGLALTDTQYF
CDR3nt: TGCGCCAGCAGCCCGGGACTAGCGCTCACAGATACGCAGTATTTT
abundance: .
j_gene: TRBJ2-3
d_gene: TRBD2
v_gene: TRBV5-1

CDR3aa: CASSVDSGRGIVDTQYF
CDR3nt: TGTGCCAGCAGCGTAGATTCAGGCAGGGGGATTGTAGATACGCAGTATTTT
abundance: .
j_gene: TRBJ2-3
d_gene: TRBD1
v_gene: TRBV9

CDR3aa: CATSRDQDTQYF
CDR3nt: TGTGCCACCAGCAGAGATCAGGATACGCAGTATTTT
abundance: .
j_gene: TRBJ2-3
d_gene: .
v_gene: TRBV15

CDR3aa: CASSLVRGPHEQFF
CDR3nt: TGTGCCAGCAGCCTAGTAAGGGGCCCACATGAGCAGTTCTTC
abundance: .
j_gene: TRBJ2-1
d_gene: .
v_gene: TRBV3-1/TRBV3-2

CDR3aa: CASSLRLAGGAGELFF
CDR3nt: TGTGCCAGCAGCTTGCGACTAGCGGGAGGCGCCGGGGAGCTGTTTTTT
abundance: .
j_gene: TRBJ2-2
d_gene: TRBD2
v_gene: TRBV7-2

CDR3aa: CASSRRRGPQETQYF
CDR3nt: TGTGCCAGCAGCCGCCGGCGAGGGCCCCAGGAGACCCAGTACTTC
abundance: .
j_gene: TRBJ2-5
d_gene: .
v_gene: TRBV7-2

CDR3aa: CASSLAGGLVDTQYF
CDR3nt: TGTGCCAGCAGCTTAGCCGGGGGGCTGGTAGATACGCAGTATTTT
abundance: .
j_gene: TRBJ2-3
d_gene: .
v_gene: TRBV7-3

CDR3aa: CASSTRDRGQGPNEQFF
CDR3nt: TGTGCCAGTAGTACCCGGGACAGGGGACAAGGCCCCAATGAGCAGTTCTTC
abundance: .
j_gene: TRBJ2-1
d_gene: TRBD1
v_gene: TRBV19

CDR3aa: CATSDPTGEDQPQHF
CDR3nt: TGTGCCACCAGTGACCCGACAGGGGAGGATCAGCCCCAGCATTTT
abundance: once
j_gene: TRBJ1-5
d_gene: TRBD1
v_gene: TRBV24-1

CDR3aa: CASIPRRTSPDTQYF
CDR3nt: TGTGCCAGCATCCCCAGGAGGACTTCGCCGGATACGCAGTATTTT
abundance: .
j_gene: TRBJ2-3
d_gene: .
v_gene: TRBV6-6